A selection of T cell receptor beta chains follows, all from one sample in a study of shared clonotypes between healthy human individuals. Measured with immunoSEQ multiplex PCR; TCRdb has only the in-frame clones, and not every one. The sample records 2,500,000 or so clones, approximately 94% being singletons. The sequenced material came from naive CD4+ T cells sorted from blood. The receptors originated from a man between 18 and 35 years old in good health. CDR3s include the opening cysteine and the closing phenylalanine or tryptophan. A D gene is named only where the DNA matches it firmly. The size entry is marked missing in some rows and otherwise reads once, few, many or a size class.

d_call j_call clone_size v_call cdr3_nt cdr3_aa
- TRBJ2-5 once TRBV2 TGTGCCAGCAGTGAAGCCGGAAGGACTCAAGAGACCCAGTACTTC CASSEAGRTQETQYF
TRBD2 TRBJ2-5 - TRBV29-1 TGCAGCGTTGGACTAGCGGGGGGCCAAGAGACCCAGTACTTC CSVGLAGGQETQYF
- TRBJ2-7 - TRBV10-2 TGCGCCAGCCTGCCCCTGTTGGGTCACGAGCAGTACTTC CASLPLLGHEQYF
- TRBJ2-1 - TRBV6-5 TGTGCCAGCAGTCGCGGACGATTAGGCGATGAGCAGTTCTTC CASSRGRLGDEQFF
TRBD1 TRBJ2-5 - TRBV6-1 TGTGCCAGCAGAAGGACAGGGGGGGTCCAAGAGACCCAGTACTTC CASRRTGGVQETQYF
TRBD2 TRBJ2-3 - TRBV30 TGTGCCTGGAGGACTAGCGGGGGGGCGGGCACAGATACGCAGTATTTT CAWRTSGGAGTDTQYF
- TRBJ2-3 - TRBV7-2 TGTGCCAGCAGCCTGGGCACCTTCACAGATACGCAGTATTTT CASSLGTFTDTQYF
TRBD2 TRBJ2-5 - TRBV7-9 TGTGCCAGCAGCCTGTTAAGGACTAGCGTAGAGACCCAGTACTTC CASSLLRTSVETQYF
TRBD1 TRBJ1-6 few TRBV11-2 TGTGCCAGCAGCTCAAACAGGGGTCCGGGGGATTCACCCCTCCACTTT CASSSNRGPGDSPLHF
- TRBJ2-6 - TRBV19 TGTGCCAGTAGTGGACTGTCTGGGGCCAACGTCCTGACTTTC CASSGLSGANVLTF
- TRBJ1-5 - TRBV7-8 TGTGCCAGCAGCTCCCGACTGATCAGCAATCAGCCCCAGCATTTT CASSSRLISNQPQHF